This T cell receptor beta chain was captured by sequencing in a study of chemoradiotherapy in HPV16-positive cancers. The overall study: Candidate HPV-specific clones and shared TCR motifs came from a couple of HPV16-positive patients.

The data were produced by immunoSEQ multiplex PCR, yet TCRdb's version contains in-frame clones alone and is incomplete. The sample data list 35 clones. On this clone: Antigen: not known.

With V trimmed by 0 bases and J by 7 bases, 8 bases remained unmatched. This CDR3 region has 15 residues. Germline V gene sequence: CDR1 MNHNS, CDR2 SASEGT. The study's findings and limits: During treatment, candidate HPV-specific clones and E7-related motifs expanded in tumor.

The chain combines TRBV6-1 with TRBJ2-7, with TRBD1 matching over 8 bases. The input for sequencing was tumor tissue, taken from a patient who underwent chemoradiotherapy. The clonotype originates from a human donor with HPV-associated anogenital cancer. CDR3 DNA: TGTGCCAGCAGTGAAGCTCCCGACAGGGGTAGAGAGCAGTACTTC. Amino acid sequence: CASSEAPDRGREQYF.